The table lists the clone carrying this T cell receptor beta chain with many counts. This sample was included in a study of low-dose radiotherapy and immunotherapy resistance in tumors. Turning to the study itself: Ipilimumab 1 mg/kg every six weeks, together with nivolumab 240 mg every two weeks, was given intravenously to patients.

Gene-specific TRAV and TRBV primers were used for first-strand cDNA, covering alpha and beta chains. Amplification of TCRs used a constant-region primer and V-primer adapter for roughly 18 PCR cycles. Each CDR3 protein gets one entry after TCRdb re-called the reads with MiXCR. The sample holds tens of thousands of distinct CDR3 sequences, approximately 26% seen once. Time point in this sample: before trial treatment. There are 14 residues in the CDR3. Germline CDR1 is SGHRS and CDR2 is YFSETQ. The ends were cut back, 4 bases at V and 4 bases at J, with 15 bases in the middle. This chain uses TRBV5-1 with TRBJ2-7; D is tentatively TRBD1 or TRBD2 (5 bases each). Source: PBMCs, taken before treatment. This receptor was identified in a male donor with prostate cancer. The CDR3: CASSRDGVGYEQYF. CDR3 nucleotide sequence: TGCGCCAGCAGCAGGGACGGGGTGGGGTACGAGCAGTACTTC. Drawing the rest from reference TRBV5-1 and TRBJ2-7, the complete variable domain is KAGVTQTPRYLIKTRGQQVTLSCSPISGHRSVSWYQQTPGQGLQFLFEYFSETQRNKGNFPGRFSGRQFSNSRSEMNVSTLELGDSALYLCASSRDGVGYEQYFGPGTRLTVT.